The present T cell receptor (beta chain) was sequenced within a study of CXCR3-negative and CXCR3-positive naive CD8 T cells. Notes on the study in general: CXCR3-positive naive cells carried more hydrophobic TRB CDR3s than CXCR3-negative ones.

cDNA libraries for TRB were generated by 5' RACE incorporating UMI labels. TCRdb reprocessed the 5' RACE reads; each CDR3 protein has one entry and no DNA is given. The data show tens of thousands of distinct CDR3 sequences, and the top ten clones hold more than 3.5%. Comments on this clonotype: Its cognate antigen is unknown.

The CDR3 is 12 amino acids. Germline V gives CDR1 SQVTM, CDR2 ANQGSEA. This sequence originates from a human donor in good health. Some clones in this sample may be carry-over from other donors' samples. Sequenced sample: naive CXCR3- CD8+ T cells from blood. Noted subset: CD45RO-CCR7+CD27+CD95- naive CD8+ T cells lacking CXCR3 (TNR3-). V and J are TRBV29-1 and TRBJ1-2. CDR3 loop: CSVEQAGYGYTF.